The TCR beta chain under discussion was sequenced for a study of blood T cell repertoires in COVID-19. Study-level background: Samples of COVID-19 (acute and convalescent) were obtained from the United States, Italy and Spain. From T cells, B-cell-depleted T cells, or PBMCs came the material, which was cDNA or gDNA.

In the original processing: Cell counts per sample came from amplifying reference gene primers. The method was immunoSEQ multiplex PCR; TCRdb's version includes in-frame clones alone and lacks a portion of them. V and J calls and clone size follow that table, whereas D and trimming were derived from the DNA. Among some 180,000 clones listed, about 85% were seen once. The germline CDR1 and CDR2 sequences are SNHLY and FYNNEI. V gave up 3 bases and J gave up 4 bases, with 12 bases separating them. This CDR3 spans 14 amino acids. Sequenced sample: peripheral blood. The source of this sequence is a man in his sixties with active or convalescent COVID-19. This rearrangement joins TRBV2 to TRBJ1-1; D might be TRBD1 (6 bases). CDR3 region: CASSDRGGGTEAFF. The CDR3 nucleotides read TGTGCCAGCAGTGACCGGGGAGGGGGCACTGAAGCTTTCTTT.